Listed here are 21 T cell receptor beta chains from one sample, sequenced in a study of cytomegalovirus exposure and HLA in healthy donors. The PCR used 60 Vbeta and 13 Jbeta primers. The assay was immunoSEQ multiplex PCR, and TCRdb's table has in-frame clones only and misses some. The sample includes around 110,000 clones, around 70% of them seen just once. The sample consisted of PBMCs. The receptors shown here come from a woman between 18 and 29 years old in good health and CMV-seronegative.

This clone was detected only a few times. J is TRBJ1-4 and V is TRBV11-2; tentatively, D is TRBD1 (6 bases). The V end was cut by 0 bases, the J end by 5 bases, with 7 bases between. The CDR3 spans 14 residues. Germline values: CDR1 SGHAT, CDR2 FQNNGV. The CDR3 DNA sequence: TGTGCCAGCAGCTTAGATCAGGGGAATGAAAAACTGTTTTTT. Its translation: CASSLDQGNEKLFF.

This clone came up a few times. The chain has TRBV5-6 and TRBJ2-2, with D possibly matching TRBD1 (5 bases). Trimming shortened V by 0 bases and J by 0 bases, and 9 bases separated the two germline ends. The CDR3 loop spans 16 amino acids. Germline V gene lookup returns CDR1 SGHDT and CDR2 YYEEEE. The CDR3 nucleotides are TGTGCCAGCAGCTTGGGGCAGGGCCCGAACACCGGGGAGCTGTTTTTT. It specifies CASSLGQGPNTGELFF. Filled out from reference TRBV5-6 and TRBJ2-2, the complete variable domain reads DAGVTQSPTHLIKTRGQQVTLRCSPKSGHDTVSWYQQALGQGPQFIFQYYEEEERQRGNFPDRFSGHQFPNYSSELNVNALLLGDSALYLCASSLGQGPNTGELFFGEGSRLTVL.

This clone was seen just once. V gene TRBV6-6 combines with J gene TRBJ1-2; 7 bases align to TRBD1. This CDR3 region has 13 residues. After removal of 6 bases from V and 4 bases from J, the junction contained 5 bases not matched to a gene. Germline loops: CDR1 MNHNY, CDR2 SVGAGI (reference sequence). CDR3 DNA: TGTGCCAGCAGGCCGGGACAGCTCTATGGCTACACCTTC. Protein product: CASRPGQLYGYTF.

In its sample, this clone was seen a few times. The chain recombines TRBV30 with TRBJ2-1; 9 bases line up with TRBD2. Germline V gives CDR1 GTSNPN, CDR2 SVGIG (reference sequence). This CDR3 is built from 14 residues. V trimming: 7 bases; J trimming: 4 bases; junction bases outside the gene matches: 8. As DNA, the CDR3 is TGTGCCTTGATCCTAGCGGGGACGTACAATGAGCAGTTCTTC. Protein product: CALILAGTYNEQFF.

The V and J genes are TRBV5-4 and TRBJ1-4; the D gene is possibly TRBD1 (5 bases). The CDR3 runs 14 residues. Germline CDR1 is SGHNT and CDR2 is YYREEE (reference sequence). V was trimmed by 4 bases and J by 2 bases, leaving 9 bases between them. The CDR3 bases are TGTGCCAGCAGCAGGACACAGACTAATGAAAAACTGTTTTTT. Translating it yields CASSRTQTNEKLFF.

J is TRBJ2-1 and V is TRBV5-1; TRBD1 matches 9 bases. CDR1 SGHRS and CDR2 YFSETQ come from the germline V gene. Trimming at V came to 4 bases and at J to 7 bases, leaving 3 bases not matched to a gene. The CDR3 contains 13 residues. The CDR3: CASSVTGGNEQFF. Written as DNA, the CDR3 is TGCGCCAGCAGCGTGACAGGGGGAAATGAGCAGTTCTTC. The variable domain in full, with the rest retrieved from reference TRBV5-1 and TRBJ2-1, is KAGVTQTPRYLIKTRGQQVTLSCSPISGHRSVSWYQQTPGQGLQFLFEYFSETQRNKGNFPGRFSGRQFSNSRSEMNVSTLELGDSALYLCASSVTGGNEQFFGPGTRLTVL.

The chain employs TRBV5-1 and TRBJ2-5, with unresolved D. This CDR3 is 13 amino acids long. Germline CDR1 is SGHRS and CDR2 is YFSETQ. V was pared by 2 bases and J by 9 bases, with 14 bases between. CDR3 protein: CASSLNGQKAQYF. CDR3 bases: TGCGCCAGCAGCTTAAATGGCCAAAAAGCCCAGTACTTC.

J is TRBJ2-3 and V is TRBV28; 14 bases align to TRBD2. The CDR3 has 17 amino acids. The ends lost 6 bases at V and 1 base at J; junction bases unmatched: 6. Germline V gene sequence: CDR1 MDHEN, CDR2 SYDVKM. CDR3 DNA: TGTGCCAGCAGGGAACCGGGACTAGCGGGGGGCACAGATACGCAGTATTTT. It encodes CASREPGLAGGTDTQYF.

The chain joins TRBV28 to TRBJ1-2; tentative D call: TRBD1 (6 bases). The germline gives CDR1 MDHEN, CDR2 SYDVKM. V lost 5 bases and J 5 bases, leaving 15 bases between the germline ends. This CDR3 contains 14 residues. CDR3 amino acids: CASSHGRTVYGYTF. CDR3 sequence (DNA): TGTGCCAGCAGTCATGGACGGACAGTTTATGGCTACACCTTC.

J is TRBJ1-1 and V is TRBV19; D call uncertain. The CDR3 has 15 amino acids. Germline CDR1 reads LNHDA; CDR2 reads SQIVND (reference sequence). V lost 4 bases and J lost 6, with 18 bases in between. The CDR3 sequence is CASSTLMDLRAEAFF. CDR3 nucleotides: TGTGCCAGTAGTACCCTTATGGACCTGAGGGCTGAAGCTTTCTTT. The full variable domain, with the rest looked up from reference TRBV19 and TRBJ1-1, is DGGITQSPKYLFRKEGQNVTLSCEQNLNHDAMYWYRQDPGQGLRLIYYSQIVNDFQKGDIAEGYSVSREKKESFPLTVTSAQKNPTAFYLCASSTLMDLRAEAFFGQGTRLTVV.

The chain joins TRBV29-1 to TRBJ1-4; a possible D gene is TRBD1 (6 bases). Trimming pared 0 bases from V and 5 bases from J, leaving 10 bases between. The CDR3 loop spans 14 amino acids. Germline V gives CDR1 SQVTM, CDR2 ANQGSEA. CDR3 amino acids: CSVEDLQGNEKLFF. CDR3 DNA sequence: TGCAGCGTTGAAGATCTCCAGGGGAATGAAAAACTGTTTTTT.

The chain employs TRBV6-5 and TRBJ2-3; D is perhaps TRBD2 (6 bases). Trimming cost V 7 bases and J 8 bases, with 16 bases left between them. Germline V gene lookup returns CDR1 MNHEY and CDR2 SVGAGI. This CDR3 is built from 13 residues. In DNA form, the CDR3 reads TGTGCCAGCAATTTACACGGGGGAGGTACGCAGTATTTT. This translates into CASNLHGGGTQYF.

DNA of the CDR3: TGTGCCAGCACAGTACAAGCGGGAGGGGGAGAGCAGTACTTC. Translating it yields CASTVQAGGGEQYF. This chain joins TRBV6-1 and TRBJ2-7; TRBD2 matches at 10 bases. This CDR3 comprises 14 residues. After removal of 7 bases from V and 7 bases from J, the junction contained 10 bases not matched to a gene. CDR1 is MNHNS, CDR2 SASEGT, per germline.

The genes are TRBV11-2 and TRBJ2-5, with D tentatively TRBD1 (5 bases). V lost 1 base and J lost 7, with 13 bases in between. The CDR3 runs to 14 residues. Germline V lookup: CDR1 SGHAT, CDR2 FQNNGV. The CDR3 protein is CASSLVGQGSTQYF. The CDR3 coding sequence is TGTGCCAGCAGCTTAGTTGGTCAGGGTTCGACCCAGTACTTC.

The chain joins TRBV5-4 to TRBJ1-2; maybe TRBD1 (5 bases). Germline assignment: CDR1 SGHNT and CDR2 YYREEE (reference sequence). V was clipped by 3 bases and J by 0 bases, with 9 bases between them. The CDR3 contains 14 residues. This CDR3 reads CASSSPGANYGYTF. CDR3 sequence (DNA): TGTGCCAGCAGCTCACCGGGGGCTAACTATGGCTACACCTTC.

The V gene is TRBV7-9, the J gene TRBJ2-1, with 12 bases identical to TRBD2. The CDR3 consists of 19 residues. The germline V gene encodes CDR1 SEHNR and CDR2 FQNEAQ (reference sequence). Trimming removed 2 bases from V and 6 bases from J; junction bases left unmatched: 14. CDR3 DNA sequence: TGTGCCAGCAGCTTACGTCTGACTAGCGGGGGCCTAATGCGCAATGAGCAGTTCTTC. Its translation: CASSLRLTSGGLMRNEQFF.

This clone has only one observation. The chain joins TRBV27 to TRBJ1-1; TRBD1 matches at 8 bases. With V trimmed by 3 bases and J by 4 bases, 13 bases remained unmatched. The CDR3 loop spans 17 amino acids. The germline CDR1 and CDR2 sequences are MNHEY and SMNVEV (reference sequence). DNA for the CDR3: TGTGCCAGCAGTTTTTACCTACCAAACAGGGGGAGCACTGAAGCTTTCTTT. Protein product: CASSFYLPNRGSTEAFF.

This chain uses TRBV11-2 with TRBJ2-7; D perhaps matches TRBD1 (5 bases). Trimming took 2 bases from V and 7 from J, leaving 9 bases between them. CDR1 is SGHAT, CDR2 FQNNGV, per germline. This CDR3 region has 12 residues. This CDR3 is CASSLLGREQYF. The CDR3 coding sequence is TGTGCCAGCAGCTTATTGGGGCGGGAGCAGTACTTC.

This chain joins TRBV2 and TRBJ2-4; no reliable D call. CDR3 length equals 17 residues. V was cut by 5 bases and J by 0 bases, with 17 bases left in between. Germline CDR1 and CDR2: SNHLY and FYNNEI. The CDR3 sequence is CASSPSTGLLAKNIQYF. The CDR3 coding sequence is TGTGCCAGCAGTCCCTCTACTGGGCTCCTAGCCAAAAACATTCAGTACTTC.

This clone appeared a single time. The gene calls are TRBV14 and TRBJ2-1; D remains ambiguous. The CDR3 has 15 amino acids. Per germline, CDR1 SGHDN and CDR2 FVKESK. V was cut by 4 bases and J by 5 bases, with 15 bases left in between. CDR3 coding DNA: TGTGCCAGCAGCCGAGGAAACCCCCCGGACAATGAGCAGTTCTTC. Translated, it gives CASSRGNPPDNEQFF.

This chain connects TRBV4-1 to TRBJ1-2, with TRBD1 as a possible D gene (6 bases). There are 13 residues in the CDR3. Germline V lookup: CDR1 MGHRA, CDR2 YSYEKL. Deletions cut 1 base from V and 8 bases from J, with 11 bases between. CDR3 sequence: CASSQAQGLGYTF. CDR3 in DNA: TGCGCCAGCAGCCAAGCTCAGGGGCTAGGCTACACCTTC.